This entry lists 19 T cell receptor beta chains sequenced from one sample in a study of blood T cell repertoires in COVID-19 (dated by TCRdb to 2019 to 2021). Libraries were built with the immunoSEQ multiplex PCR assay. TCRdb limited this immuneACCESS table to in-frame rearrangements with V and J called. A share of clones is missing; checked studies link under half to unresolved V genes, and the rest is unexplained. In this sample the table shows approximately 310,000 clones, under 90% of which occur a single time. About 5.2% of the sample is in the top ten clones. Sequenced sample: PBMCs or T cells enriched from blood (not recorded which). These receptor sequences come from a man in his 60s who had recovered from COVID-19.

The V gene is TRBV6-5, the J gene TRBJ2-5, with a weak D call TRBD2 (5 bases). This CDR3 has 14 residues. CDR1 and CDR2 (germline): MNHEY, SVGAGI. The germline V and J ends were trimmed by 2 bases and 3 bases, with 10 bases remaining between them. The CDR3 region has the DNA TGTGCCAGCAGTTACGCTAGCAGAAAAGAGACCCAGTACTTC. It is translated as CASSYASRKETQYF.

The chain has TRBV6-5 and TRBJ2-7; D not certain. Trimming stripped 0 bases from V and 2 bases from J, with 14 bases between. This CDR3 comprises 16 residues. CDR1 and CDR2 from the germline V gene are MNHEY and SVGAGI. The CDR3 reads CASSYSIGLRAYEQYF. For the CDR3, the DNA is TGTGCCAGCAGTTACTCGATTGGGTTACGGGCCTACGAGCAGTACTTC.

CDR3 sequence (DNA): TGTGCCAGCAGCTTAGGCGCTCCTAGCGGGAGGCTAGCCAAAAACATTCAGTACTTC. It specifies CASSLGAPSGRLAKNIQYF. This chain links TRBV7-8 with TRBJ2-4; TRBD2 matches at 11 bases. Trimming at V came to 1 base and at J to 0 bases, leaving 8 bases not matched to a gene. Germline V gene data show CDR1 as SGHVS and CDR2 as FQNEAQ. This CDR3 contains 19 residues.

The V call is TRBV28, the J call TRBJ1-5; TRBD1 matches at 8 bases. This CDR3 is 13 amino acids long. CDR1 and CDR2 (germline): MDHEN, SYDVKM. The V gene end was trimmed by 5 bases and the J gene end by 7 bases; junction bases not matched to a gene: 4. The CDR3: CASSLDRAQPQHF. The CDR3 DNA follows: TGTGCCAGCAGTCTGGACAGGGCACAGCCCCAGCATTTT.

The V gene is TRBV3-1 (or the pseudogene TRBV3-2), the J gene TRBJ2-4, with D perhaps TRBD2 (5 bases). Trimming removed 5 bases at V and 15 bases at J, with 26 bases between. Germline CDR1 LGHDT, CDR2 YNNKEL (reference sequence). The CDR3 covers 15 residues. The CDR3 bases are TGTGCCAGCAGCGAAGGACCCTCCCGGGCAGGCGAGGGGTACTTC. Translated, it gives CASSEGPSRAGEGYF.

The CDR3 nucleotides read TGCGCCAGCAGCTTGGTTCTGGGGCGGACTGAAGCTTTCTTT. Translated: CASSLVLGRTEAFF. The J gene is TRBJ1-1, the V gene TRBV5-1; TRBD1 is a possible D gene (5 bases). The CDR3 has 14 residues. Trimming took off 0 bases at V and 5 bases at J, with 11 bases between the two ends. Germline CDR1 SGHRS, CDR2 YFSETQ.

The chain carries TRBV19 and TRBJ2-7, with 13 bases matching TRBD2. The CDR3 covers 18 residues. V was pared by 6 bases and J by 5 bases, with 16 bases of the junction left unmatched. CDR1 and CDR2 (germline): LNHDA, SQIVND (reference sequence). CDR3 residues: CASRGRGLAGYRGDEQYF. In DNA form, the CDR3 reads TGTGCCAGTAGGGGAAGGGGACTAGCGGGGTACCGAGGCGACGAGCAGTACTTC.

The chain joins TRBV18 to TRBJ2-7; TRBD2 agrees at 14 bases. With V trimmed by 2 bases and J by 7 bases, 4 bases remained unmatched. The CDR3 extends over 15 amino acids. Germline values: CDR1 KGHSH, CDR2 LQKENI. The chain's CDR3 is CASSPTGLAGVEQYF. Here the CDR3 DNA reads TGTGCCAGCTCACCAACGGGACTAGCGGGAGTTGAGCAGTACTTC.

The table lists this clone with a count of one. The rearrangement links TRBV9 to TRBJ1-4, with D possibly being TRBD1 (5 bases). Germline V gene sequence: CDR1 SGDLS, CDR2 YYNGEE. CDR3 length: 13 amino acids. The germline V and J ends were trimmed by 3 bases and 8 bases, with 11 bases remaining between them. The CDR3 region is CASSDRQGEKLFF. CDR3 nucleotide sequence: TGTGCCAGCAGCGACAGGCAGGGCGAAAAACTGTTTTTT. Filled out from reference TRBV9 and TRBJ1-4, the complete variable domain reads DSGVTQTPKHLITATGQRVTLRCSPRSGDLSVYWYQQSLDQGLQFLIQYYNGEERAKGNILERFSAQQFPDLHSELNLSSLELGDSALYFCASSDRQGEKLFFGSGTQLSVL.

The rearrangement links TRBV11-2 to TRBJ2-7; D is unresolved. The germline gives CDR1 SGHAT, CDR2 FQNNGV. The CDR3 runs 15 residues. V lost 1 base, J lost 3 bases, and 13 bases lay in between. The CDR3 reads CASSLALSELYEQYF. The CDR3 DNA follows: TGTGCCAGCAGCTTAGCTCTCTCGGAGCTCTACGAGCAGTACTTC. Complete variable domain (other parts from reference TRBV11-2 and TRBJ2-7): EAGVAQSPRYKIIEKRQSVAFWCNPISGHATLYWYQQILGQGPKLLIQFQNNGVVDDSQLPKDRFSAERLKGVDSTLKIQPAKLEDSAVYLCASSLALSELYEQYFGPGTRLTVT.

This sequence joins TRBV6-5 and TRBJ2-7; a possible D gene is TRBD1 (6 bases). Trimming pared 5 bases from V and 0 bases from J, leaving 14 bases between. CDR3 length equals 15 residues. Germline CDR1 is MNHEY and CDR2 is SVGAGI. The CDR3 protein is CASSTPGVSSYEQYF. CDR3 in DNA: TGTGCCAGCAGTACCCCAGGGGTTTCCTCCTACGAGCAGTACTTC.

This sequence joins TRBV7-6 and TRBJ2-7, with D uncertain. The CDR3 length is 14 residues. The germline CDR1 and CDR2 sequences are SGHVS and FNYEAQ. The V and J ends lost 5 bases and 4 bases respectively, with 15 bases between them. The CDR3 nucleotides are TGTGCCAGCAGCCCGACGGGTTTCGCGTACGAGCAGTACTTC. It translates to CASSPTGFAYEQYF.

This clone has just a few counts. The chain couples TRBV19 to TRBJ1-2, with 8 bases lining up with TRBD1. The CDR3 totals 14 residues. The V gene's germline CDR1 is LNHDA and CDR2 SQIVND (reference sequence). V lost 4 bases, J lost 5 bases, and 6 bases stayed unmatched. The DNA for the CDR3 is TGTGCCAGTAGTACCCGGACAGGGTCGTATGGCTACACCTTC. Encoded protein: CASSTRTGSYGYTF.

For the CDR3, the DNA is TGTGCCAGCAGAGAGGCCGGGGAGCTGTTTTTT. As protein: CASREAGELFF. V usage is TRBV6-1 and J usage is TRBJ2-2; D gene unclear. Trimming removed 6 bases from V and 6 bases from J, with 5 bases in between. CDR3 length: 11 residues. CDR1 and CDR2 (germline): MNHNS, SASEGT.

This sequence joins TRBV7-2 and TRBJ1-2; D is perhaps TRBD1 (5 bases). The germline gives CDR1 SGHTA, CDR2 FQGNSA. V gave up 3 bases and J gave up 4 bases, with 15 bases separating them. The CDR3 runs 15 residues. The chain's CDR3 is CASSLDLDRPYGYTF. For the CDR3, the DNA is TGTGCCAGCAGCTTGGATTTAGACAGACCCTATGGCTACACCTTC.

The V call is TRBV19, the J call TRBJ2-7; D possibly corresponds to TRBD2 (5 bases). The V and J ends lost 5 bases and 7 bases respectively, with 15 bases between them. In germline, CDR1 is LNHDA, CDR2 SQIVND (reference sequence). The CDR3 covers 13 residues. The CDR3 region is CASSALSPGEQYF. The CDR3, as DNA: TGTGCCAGTAGTGCGCTCTCCCCGGGAGAGCAGTACTTC.

This sequence joins TRBV7-9 and TRBJ1-1; weak D call: TRBD1 (5 bases). Trimming removed 5 bases from V and 1 base from J, with 11 bases in between. This CDR3 has 14 amino acids. Germline CDR1 reads SEHNR; CDR2 reads FQNEAQ (reference sequence). The CDR3: CASSHRQTNTEAFF. In nucleotides, the CDR3 is TGTGCCAGCAGCCACCGACAGACGAACACTGAAGCTTTCTTT.

The rearrangement links TRBV6-1 to TRBJ1-1; D may be TRBD1 (5 bases). Germline assignment: CDR1 MNHNS and CDR2 SASEGT. This CDR3 contains 15 residues. Trimming stripped 3 bases from V and 2 bases from J, with 13 bases between. Here the CDR3 reads CASSDMWTLNTEAFF. In nucleotides, the CDR3 is TGTGCCAGCAGTGACATGTGGACACTAAACACTGAAGCTTTCTTT.

This sequence joins TRBV13 and TRBJ2-3, with TRBD2 matching over 15 bases. The CDR3 has 16 amino acids. CDR1 PRHDT and CDR2 FYEKMQ come from the germline V gene (reference sequence). With V trimmed by 0 bases and J by 6 bases, 1 base remained unmatched. The CDR3 bases are TGTGCCAGCAGCTTAGGAGGACTAGCGGGAGGGGATACGCAGTATTTT. It is translated as CASSLGGLAGGDTQYF.